These 32 T cell receptor beta chains originate from one sample sequenced in a study of monozygotic twins with inflammatory bowel disease. TCRdb re-called the 5' RACE reads; every CDR3 protein appears as one record, without DNA. This sample's table reports some 150,000 distinct CDR3 sequences. The sample taken for sequencing was blood. The receptors derive from a human donor with ulcerative colitis or Crohn's disease, or a healthy co-twin of an affected twin (not recorded which).

This chain joins TRBV20-1 and TRBJ2-3. This CDR3 contains 15 residues. Germline CDR1 DFQATT, CDR2 SNEGSKA (reference sequence). The CDR3 region is CSARFRFGFTDTQYF.

The chain has TRBV12-3 or TRBV12-4 and TRBJ2-3; TCRdb outputs TRBD1, but without DNA this stays unchecked. The CDR3 length is 15 residues. CDR3 region: CASSLTGTSTDTQYF.

V and J are TRBV7-2 and TRBJ1-5; TCRdb's assignment of TRBD1 cannot be checked, as there is no DNA. The CDR3 runs to 13 residues. Germline V CDR1 and CDR2: SGHTA, FQGNSA. The CDR3 reads CASSLRDAGPQHF.

V gene TRBV7-2 combines with J gene TRBJ1-5; TCRdb's D gene call, TRBD1, goes unchecked for lack of DNA. CDR1 is SGHTA and CDR2 is FQGNSA in the germline V gene. The CDR3 totals 16 residues. CDR3 residues: CASSTRQGGGNQPQHF.

The chain carries TRBV5-1 and TRBJ2-3; the D gene TCRdb calls, TRBD1, cannot be checked with no DNA. Germline V gene lookup returns CDR1 SGHRS and CDR2 YFSETQ. The CDR3 totals 18 residues. CDR3 loop: CASSLRRGYSANTDTQYF.

This sequence joins TRBV20-1 and TRBJ2-1; TCRdb gives TRBD2 as the D gene, but with no DNA this cannot be confirmed. CDR3 length: 15 amino acids. The germline V gene encodes CDR1 DFQATT and CDR2 SNEGSKA (reference sequence). The CDR3 protein is CSAYPGTSGYNEQFF.

The rearrangement joins TRBV6-1 to TRBJ1-1; the D call of TRBD1 rests on TCRdb alone, since no DNA is present to check it. Per the germline V gene, CDR1 is MNHNS and CDR2 is SASEGT. This CDR3 has 15 amino acids. The CDR3: CASSEIPRVGTEAFF.

V usage is TRBV5-6 and J usage is TRBJ2-2; the TCRdb D gene call, TRBD1, has no DNA to confirm it. Germline V CDR1 and CDR2: SGHDT, YYEEEE. The CDR3 spans 14 residues. Here the CDR3 reads CASSLGQGVGELFF.

The chain carries TRBV12-3 or TRBV12-4 and TRBJ2-7; lacking DNA, the TRBD1 call made by TCRdb goes unchecked. CDR3 length: 14 amino acids. CDR3 sequence: CASRRTGGADEQYF.

The CDR3 loop is CASSVYSRNEQFF. V and J are TRBV9 and TRBJ2-1. From germline, CDR1 is SGDLS and CDR2 YYNGEE. The CDR3 totals 13 residues.

The chain uses TRBV7-2 and TRBJ2-7; the D gene TCRdb calls, TRBD2, cannot be checked with no DNA. Germline CDR1 is SGHTA and CDR2 is FQGNSA. The CDR3 has 16 amino acids. Here the CDR3 reads CASSLVGRGGPYEQYF.

The chain has TRBV12-3 or TRBV12-4 and TRBJ1-4; the D gene TCRdb calls, TRBD1, cannot be checked with no DNA. This CDR3 has 14 residues. The CDR3 sequence is CASSLGGFNEKLFF.

V is TRBV6-1 and J is TRBJ2-5; TCRdb's D gene call, TRBD2, goes unchecked for lack of DNA. Germline V lookup: CDR1 MNHNS, CDR2 SASEGT. The CDR3 runs to 15 residues. CDR3 sequence reads: CASRPIRLVQETQYF.

J is TRBJ1-2 and V is TRBV10-3. The CDR3 is made up of 15 amino acids. Germline V gene data show CDR1 as ENHRY and CDR2 as SYGVKD. The CDR3 is CAISESGKPNYGYTF.

The chain combines TRBV12-3 or TRBV12-4 with TRBJ1-1; TCRdb's assignment of TRBD1 cannot be checked, as there is no DNA. The CDR3 runs to 14 residues. CDR3: CASRDTGDSTEAFF.

Here the CDR3 reads CASSLQGLDEQYF. J is TRBJ2-7 and V is TRBV5-1. The CDR3 covers 13 residues. The germline gives CDR1 SGHRS, CDR2 YFSETQ.

The chain recombines TRBV9 with TRBJ1-2; the TCRdb call, TRBD1, lacks DNA for checking. This CDR3 comprises 15 residues. Germline CDR1 is SGDLS and CDR2 is YYNGEE. The CDR3 spells CASSPRPGTGNGYTF. Combining the CDR3 with reference TRBV9 and TRBJ1-2 gives the whole variable domain DSGVTQTPKHLITATGQRVTLRCSPRSGDLSVYWYQQSLDQGLQFLIQYYNGEERAKGNILERFSAQQFPDLHSELNLSSLELGDSALYFCASSPRPGTGNGYTFGSGTRLTVV.

The chain has TRBV6-2 or TRBV6-3 and TRBJ1-2. Germline V CDR1 and CDR2: MNHEY, SVGEGT. The CDR3 totals 13 residues. The CDR3 loop reads CASSYRVHYGYTF.

The chain is built from TRBV20-1 and TRBJ1-6; TCRdb's D gene call, TRBD1, goes unchecked for lack of DNA. The CDR3 runs 17 residues. Germline CDR1 is DFQATT and CDR2 is SNEGSKA (reference sequence). The CDR3 loop reads CSARGVSTGLSNSPLHF.

J is TRBJ1-5 and V is TRBV19. CDR1 and CDR2 (germline): LNHDA, SQIVND (reference sequence). CDR3 length equals 13 residues. The CDR3 loop is CASSWETRQPQHF.

The chain links TRBV5-4 to TRBJ2-2; TCRdb outputs TRBD2, but without DNA this stays unchecked. The CDR3 has 16 residues. Germline V gene data show CDR1 as SGHNT and CDR2 as YYREEE (reference sequence). CDR3 sequence reads: CASSLVAGEGTGELFF.

The chain joins TRBV29-1 to TRBJ2-5; checking the TCRdb D call of TRBD1 is not possible without DNA. Germline-derived CDR1 and CDR2 are SQVTM and ANQGSEA. This CDR3 comprises 13 residues. The CDR3 is CSARTGTGETQYF. Complete variable domain (other parts from reference TRBV29-1 and TRBJ2-5): SAVISQKPSRDICQRGTSLTIQCQVDSQVTMMFWYRQQPGQSLTLIATANQGSEATYESGFVIDKFPISRPNLTFSTLTVSNMSPEDSSIYLCSARTGTGETQYFGPGTRLLVL.

This chain joins TRBV28 and TRBJ2-5; TCRdb selects TRBD1, and the lack of DNA leaves this call unchecked. The CDR3 is 13 amino acids. The germline V gene has CDR1 MDHEN and CDR2 SYDVKM. CDR3 loop: CASSLVGGETQYF.

The rearrangement uses TRBV28 and TRBJ2-1; TCRdb gives TRBD2 as the D gene, but with no DNA this cannot be confirmed. CDR3 length: 15 residues. Looked up from germline, CDR1 is MDHEN and CDR2 is SYDVKM. The CDR3: CASSRLAGVGWEQFF. Drawing the rest from reference TRBV28 and TRBJ2-1, the complete variable domain is DVKVTQSSRYLVKRTGEKVFLECVQDMDHENMFWYRQDPGLGLRLIYFSYDVKMKEKGDIPEGYSVSREKKERFSLILESASTNQTSMYLCASSRLAGVGWEQFFGPGTRLTVL.

V is TRBV7-9 and J is TRBJ2-5; the TCRdb D gene call, TRBD2, has no DNA to confirm it. CDR1 is SEHNR, CDR2 FQNEAQ, per germline (reference sequence). The CDR3 is made up of 15 amino acids. The CDR3: CASSPREDYWKTQYF.

The rearrangement joins TRBV3-1 to TRBJ1-5. Germline V gene data show CDR1 as LGHDT and CDR2 as YNNKEL (reference sequence). The CDR3 is 14 amino acids. Here the CDR3 reads CASSQAGYDQPQHF.

The chain carries TRBV10-3 and TRBJ2-7; lacking DNA, the TRBD2 call made by TCRdb goes unchecked. The V gene's germline CDR1 is ENHRY and CDR2 SYGVKD. The CDR3 is 14 amino acids. CDR3 sequence: CAISPVEAQWEQYF.

The chain is built from TRBV5-1 and TRBJ2-2; TCRdb's D gene call, TRBD2, goes unchecked for lack of DNA. The germline V gene encodes CDR1 SGHRS and CDR2 YFSETQ. The CDR3 runs to 16 residues. CDR3 amino acids: CASSLTSGRATGELFF.

The J gene is TRBJ1-4, the V gene TRBV6-5; the D gene TCRdb calls, TRBD1, cannot be checked with no DNA. The CDR3 totals 15 residues. The V gene's germline CDR1 is MNHEY and CDR2 SVGAGI. The CDR3 reads CASSYSTGGSEKLFF.

This chain uses TRBV7-2 with TRBJ2-7; TCRdb outputs TRBD1, but without DNA this stays unchecked. Germline CDR1 and CDR2: SGHTA and FQGNSA. This CDR3 contains 14 residues. CDR3 amino acids: CASRQQGLPYEQYF.

CDR3 sequence reads: CAISDLGGTQETQYF. V usage is TRBV10-3 and J usage is TRBJ2-5; the D call of TRBD1 rests on TCRdb alone, since no DNA is present to check it. The germline V gene encodes CDR1 ENHRY and CDR2 SYGVKD. This CDR3 spans 15 amino acids.

The V call is TRBV5-4, the J call TRBJ1-3; the TCRdb D gene call, TRBD1, has no DNA to confirm it. CDR1 and CDR2 (germline): SGHNT, YYREEE (reference sequence). The CDR3 contains 15 residues. CDR3 sequence: CASSDQGDAGNTIYF.